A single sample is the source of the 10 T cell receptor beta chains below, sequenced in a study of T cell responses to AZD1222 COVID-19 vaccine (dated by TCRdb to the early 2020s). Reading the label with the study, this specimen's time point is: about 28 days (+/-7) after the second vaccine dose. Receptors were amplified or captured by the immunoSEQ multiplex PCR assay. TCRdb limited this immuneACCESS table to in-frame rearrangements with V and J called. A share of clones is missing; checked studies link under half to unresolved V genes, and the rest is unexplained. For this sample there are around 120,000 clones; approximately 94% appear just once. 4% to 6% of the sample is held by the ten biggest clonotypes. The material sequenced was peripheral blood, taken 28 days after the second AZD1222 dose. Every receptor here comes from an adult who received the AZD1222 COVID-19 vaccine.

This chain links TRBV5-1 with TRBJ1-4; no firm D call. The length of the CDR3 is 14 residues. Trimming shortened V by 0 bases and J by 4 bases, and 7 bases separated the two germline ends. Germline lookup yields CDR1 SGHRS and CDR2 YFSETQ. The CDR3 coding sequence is TGCGCCAGCAGCTTGGACGGGATTAATGAAAAACTGTTTTTT. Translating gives CASSLDGINEKLFF.

CDR3 nucleotide sequence: TGCAGCGCGACAGGTTGGCCGATGAACACTGAAGCTTTCTTT. Translating it yields CSATGWPMNTEAFF. The chain joins TRBV29-1 to TRBJ1-1; tentatively, D is TRBD1 (6 bases). Trimming removed 7 bases from V and 0 bases from J, with 15 bases in between. Germline-derived CDR1 and CDR2 are SQVTM and ANQGSEA. The CDR3 consists of 14 residues. The full variable domain, in which reference TRBV29-1 and TRBJ1-1 provide the parts outside the CDR3, is SAVISQKPSRDICQRGTSLTIQCQVDSQVTMMFWYRQQPGQSLTLIATANQGSEATYESGFVIDKFPISRPNLTFSTLTVSNMSPEDSSIYLCSATGWPMNTEAFFGQGTRLTVV.

In DNA, the CDR3 is TGTGCCAGCAGCTTGGTCGGGGAAATCTCCTATAATTCACCCCTCCACTTT. It yields the protein CASSLVGEISYNSPLHF. The chain is built from TRBV5-5 and TRBJ1-6; D is uncertain. Trimming shortened V by 0 bases and J by 0 bases, and 10 bases separated the two germline ends. Germline CDR1 is SGHKS and CDR2 is YYEKEE (reference sequence). CDR3 length equals 17 residues.

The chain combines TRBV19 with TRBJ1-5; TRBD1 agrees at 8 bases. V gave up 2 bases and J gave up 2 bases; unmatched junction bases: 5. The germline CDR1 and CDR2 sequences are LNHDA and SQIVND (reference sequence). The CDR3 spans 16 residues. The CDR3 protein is CASSIPGGGGNQPQHF. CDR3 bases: TGTGCCAGTAGTATACCAGGGGGCGGGGGCAATCAGCCCCAGCATTTT.

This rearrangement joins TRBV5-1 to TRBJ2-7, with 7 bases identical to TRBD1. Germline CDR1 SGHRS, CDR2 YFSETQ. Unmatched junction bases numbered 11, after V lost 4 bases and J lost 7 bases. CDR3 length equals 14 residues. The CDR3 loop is CASSTRDSLLEQYF. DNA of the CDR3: TGCGCCAGCAGCACCCGGGACAGCCTCTTGGAGCAGTACTTC.

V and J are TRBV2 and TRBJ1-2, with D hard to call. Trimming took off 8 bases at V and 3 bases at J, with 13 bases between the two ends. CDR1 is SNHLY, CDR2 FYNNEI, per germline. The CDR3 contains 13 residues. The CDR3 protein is CASVLGPDYGYTF. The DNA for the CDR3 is TGTGCCAGCGTCCTAGGCCCAGACTATGGCTACACCTTC.

The CDR3 DNA sequence: TGTGCCAGCAGCGTAGGCCCCGGGAACTCACCCCTCCACTTT. It translates to CASSVGPGNSPLHF. The chain recombines TRBV9 with TRBJ1-6; D uncertain. Trimming shortened V by 0 bases and J by 10 bases, and 11 bases separated the two germline ends. The CDR3 has 14 residues. Germline CDR1 is SGDLS and CDR2 is YYNGEE.

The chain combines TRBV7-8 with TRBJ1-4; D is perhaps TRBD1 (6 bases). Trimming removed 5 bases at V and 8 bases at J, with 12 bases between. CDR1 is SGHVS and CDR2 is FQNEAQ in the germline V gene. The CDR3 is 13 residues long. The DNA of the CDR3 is TGTGCCAGCAGCCTGAGGGGGGGCGAAAAACTGTTTTTT. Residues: CASSLRGGEKLFF.

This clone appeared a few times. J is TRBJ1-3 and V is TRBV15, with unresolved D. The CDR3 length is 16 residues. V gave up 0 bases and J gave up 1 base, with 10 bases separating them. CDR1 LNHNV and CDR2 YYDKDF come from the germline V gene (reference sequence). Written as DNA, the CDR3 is TGTGCCACCAGCAGAGATTTTAGTACTTCTGGAAACACCATATATTTT. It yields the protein CATSRDFSTSGNTIYF.

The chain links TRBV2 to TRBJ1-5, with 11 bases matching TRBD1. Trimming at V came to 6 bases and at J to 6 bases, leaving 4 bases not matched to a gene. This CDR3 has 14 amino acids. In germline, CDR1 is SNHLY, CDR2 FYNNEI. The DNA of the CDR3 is TGTGCCAGCAGAGGACAGGGGGCCGGTCAGCCCCAGCATTTT. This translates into CASRGQGAGQPQHF.